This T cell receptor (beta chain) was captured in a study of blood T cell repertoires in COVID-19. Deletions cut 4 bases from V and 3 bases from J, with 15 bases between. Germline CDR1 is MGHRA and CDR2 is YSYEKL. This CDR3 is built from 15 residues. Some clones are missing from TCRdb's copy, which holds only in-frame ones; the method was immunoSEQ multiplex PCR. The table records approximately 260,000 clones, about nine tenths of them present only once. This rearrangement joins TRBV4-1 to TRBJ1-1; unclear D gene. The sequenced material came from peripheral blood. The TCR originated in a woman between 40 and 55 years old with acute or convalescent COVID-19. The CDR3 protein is CASSRVETGYTEAFF. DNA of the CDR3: TGCGCCAGCAGCCGAGTCGAGACGGGGTACACTGAAGCTTTCTTT.